The T cell receptor beta chain under discussion was sequenced for a study of Tregs in tolerant kidney transplant recipients. Broader study findings: The small number of patients limits these findings pending further validation. This study did not directly address biological reproducibility. Nucleotide sequences could not be compared across some patients' samples due to primer changes. In tolerant patients, donor-specific Tregs outgrew total Tregs, suggesting antigen-driven expansion.

Generated by immunoSEQ multiplex PCR, the TCRdb table keeps only in-frame clones and is missing some. The sample lists over 60,000 clones; roughly nine tenths were seen once. For this clone: The target antigen is unknown.

Per germline, CDR1 KGHSH and CDR2 LQKENI. The CDR3 is made up of 18 amino acids. V lost 3 bases, J lost 4 bases, and 9 bases stayed unmatched. This TCR was sampled from a human donor who received a combined kidney and bone marrow transplant. The rearrangement uses TRBV18 and TRBJ2-1; 13 bases are shared with TRBD2. Sequenced material: CD4+ T cells from blood, taken before the transplant. The CDR3 region is CASSPNGLAGVGYNEQFF. CDR3 in DNA: TGTGCCAGCTCACCGAATGGACTAGCGGGAGTCGGTTACAATGAGCAGTTCTTC.